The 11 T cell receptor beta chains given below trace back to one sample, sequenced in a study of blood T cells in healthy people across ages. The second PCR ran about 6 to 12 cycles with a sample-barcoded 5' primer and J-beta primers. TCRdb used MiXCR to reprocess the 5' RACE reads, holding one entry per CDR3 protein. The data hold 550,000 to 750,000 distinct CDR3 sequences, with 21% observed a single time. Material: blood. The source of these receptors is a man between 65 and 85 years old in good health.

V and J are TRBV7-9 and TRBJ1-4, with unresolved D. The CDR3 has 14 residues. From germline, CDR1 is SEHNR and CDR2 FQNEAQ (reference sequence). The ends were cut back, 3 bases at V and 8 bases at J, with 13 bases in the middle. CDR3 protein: CASSFSEVYEKLFF. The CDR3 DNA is TGTGCCAGCAGCTTTTCAGAGGTGTACGAAAAACTGTTTTTT.

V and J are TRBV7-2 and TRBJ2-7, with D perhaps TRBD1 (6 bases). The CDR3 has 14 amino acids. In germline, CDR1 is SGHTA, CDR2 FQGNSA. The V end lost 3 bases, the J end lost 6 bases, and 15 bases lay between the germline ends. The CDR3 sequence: CASSLDRSSFEQYF. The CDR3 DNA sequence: TGTGCCAGCAGCTTGGACAGAAGCAGTTTCGAGCAGTACTTC. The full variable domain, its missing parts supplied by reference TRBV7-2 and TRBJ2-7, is GAGVSQSPSNKVTEKGKDVELRCDPISGHTALYWYRQSLGQGLEFLIYFQGNSAPDKSGLPSDRFSAERTGGSVSTLTIQRTQQEDSAVYLCASSLDRSSFEQYFGPGTRLTVT.

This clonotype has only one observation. CDR3 sequence (DNA): TGTGCCAGCAGCGACGGAACTAAGGATACGCAGTATTTT. The encoded protein is CASSDGTKDTQYF. V usage is TRBV9 and J usage is TRBJ2-3; D ambiguous. Looked up from germline, CDR1 is SGDLS and CDR2 is YYNGEE. The CDR3 sequence is 13 residues long. Between the trimmed V and J ends, which lost 3 bases and 6 bases, there was a span of 11 bases.

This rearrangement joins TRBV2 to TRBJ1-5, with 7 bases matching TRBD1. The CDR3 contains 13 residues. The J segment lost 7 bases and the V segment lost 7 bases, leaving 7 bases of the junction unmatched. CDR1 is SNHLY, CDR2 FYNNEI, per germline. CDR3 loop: CASTSRGDQPQHF. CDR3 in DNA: TGTGCCAGCACATCCAGGGGGGACCAGCCCCAGCATTTT.

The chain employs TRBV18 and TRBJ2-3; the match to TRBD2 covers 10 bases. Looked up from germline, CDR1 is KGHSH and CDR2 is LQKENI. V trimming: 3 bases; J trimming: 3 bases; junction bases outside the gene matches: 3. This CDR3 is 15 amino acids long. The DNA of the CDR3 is TGTGCCAGCTCACCGCGGGGACTAGCGACAGATACGCAGTATTTT. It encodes CASSPRGLATDTQYF. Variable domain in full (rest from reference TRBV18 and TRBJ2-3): NAGVMQNPRHLVRRRGQEARLRCSPMKGHSHVYWYRQLPEEGLKFMVYLQKENIIDESGMPKERFSAEFPKEGPSILRIQQVVRGDSAAYFCASSPRGLATDTQYFGPGTRLTVL.

The CDR3 DNA is TGTGCCAGCAGGAACACAGCGGGAGGGTACACCGGGGAGCTGTTTTTT. Protein sequence: CASRNTAGGYTGELFF. The J gene is TRBJ2-2, the V gene TRBV27; 10 bases map to TRBD2. With 6 bases clipped from V and 3 bases from J, the junction kept 7 bases outside the gene matches. The CDR3 is 16 amino acids. The germline V gene encodes CDR1 MNHEY and CDR2 SMNVEV (reference sequence).

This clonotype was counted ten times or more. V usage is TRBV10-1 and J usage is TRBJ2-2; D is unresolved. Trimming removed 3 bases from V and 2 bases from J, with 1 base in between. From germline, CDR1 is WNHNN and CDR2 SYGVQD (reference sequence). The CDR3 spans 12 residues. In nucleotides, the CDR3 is TGCGCCAGCAGTGAAAACACCGGGGAGCTGTTTTTT. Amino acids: CASSENTGELFF.

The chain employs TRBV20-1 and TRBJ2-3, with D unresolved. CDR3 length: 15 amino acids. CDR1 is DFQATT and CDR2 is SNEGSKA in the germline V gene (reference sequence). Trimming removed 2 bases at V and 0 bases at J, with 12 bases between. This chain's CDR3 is CSARRTATSTDTQYF. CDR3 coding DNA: TGCAGTGCTAGACGAACCGCGACTAGCACAGATACGCAGTATTTT.

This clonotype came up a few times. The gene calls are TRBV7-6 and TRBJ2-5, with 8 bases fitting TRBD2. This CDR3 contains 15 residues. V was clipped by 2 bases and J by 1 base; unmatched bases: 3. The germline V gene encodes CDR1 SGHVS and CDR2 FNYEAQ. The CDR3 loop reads CASSLLAGFQETQYF. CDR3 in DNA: TGTGCCAGCAGCTTACTAGCGGGTTTCCAAGAGACCCAGTACTTC.

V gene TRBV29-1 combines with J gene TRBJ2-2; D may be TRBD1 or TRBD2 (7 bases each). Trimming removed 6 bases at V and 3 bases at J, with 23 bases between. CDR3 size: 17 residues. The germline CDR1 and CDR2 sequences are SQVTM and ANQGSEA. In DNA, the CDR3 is TGCAGCGTCAGGGGGGGGCAGATCCCCAGGGACACCGGGGAGCTGTTTTTT. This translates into CSVRGGQIPRDTGELFF.

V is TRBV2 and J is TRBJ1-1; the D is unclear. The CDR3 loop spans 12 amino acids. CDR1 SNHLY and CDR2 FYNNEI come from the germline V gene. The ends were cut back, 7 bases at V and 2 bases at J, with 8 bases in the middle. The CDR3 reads CASKMGNTEAFF. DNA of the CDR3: TGTGCCAGCAAGATGGGAAACACTGAAGCTTTCTTT.